This passage covers 2 T cell receptor beta chains from one sample sequenced in a study of CD8+ T cells in alopecia areata. RNA, once extracted, was reverse transcribed into cDNA for use as the sequencing template. The repertoire was sequenced with immunoSEQ multiplex PCR; TCRdb's copy has only in-frame clones and lacks some. The sample has about 270,000 clones, 60% seen once. Treatment defined: oral pan-JAK inhibitor, 5-10 mg twice daily. This specimen consisted of CD4+ T cells sorted from blood, obtained at week 52, from a patient treated with tofacitinib. The source is a human donor with alopecia areata.

This clone was detected only once. This chain uses TRBV11-2 with TRBJ2-5; 10 positions match TRBD1. V lost 4 bases, J lost 5 bases, and 10 bases stayed unmatched. In germline, CDR1 is SGHAT, CDR2 FQNNGV. The length of the CDR3 is 16 residues. The CDR3 is CASSSYRQGAMETQYF. Written as DNA, the CDR3 is TGTGCCAGCAGCTCATACAGACAGGGGGCGATGGAGACCCAGTACTTC.

This sequence joins TRBV5-1 and TRBJ2-5; TRBD1 aligns across 9 bases. Losses at the gene ends were 2 bases for V and 5 bases for J; bases not matched to a gene: 7. This CDR3 is built from 15 residues. Germline assignment: CDR1 SGHRS and CDR2 YFSETQ. CDR3 amino acids: CASSLIQGAEETQYF. The CDR3 DNA follows: TGCGCCAGCAGCTTAATACAGGGGGCGGAGGAGACCCAGTACTTC.